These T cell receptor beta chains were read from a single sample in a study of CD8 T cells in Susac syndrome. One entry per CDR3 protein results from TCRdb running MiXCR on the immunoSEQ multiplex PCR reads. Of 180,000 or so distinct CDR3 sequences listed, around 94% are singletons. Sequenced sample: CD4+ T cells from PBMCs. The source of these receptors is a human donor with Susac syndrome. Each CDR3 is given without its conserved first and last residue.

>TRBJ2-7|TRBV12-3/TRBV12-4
ASSFPDSYEQY
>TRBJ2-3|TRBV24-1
ATSRTGGVDTQY
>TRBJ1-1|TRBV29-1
SVGVGGEAF
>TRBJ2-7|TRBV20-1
SAKDSYEQY
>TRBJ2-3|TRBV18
ASSPPDNTDTQY
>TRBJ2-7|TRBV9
ASSRGTVTYEQY
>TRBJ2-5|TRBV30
AWSGGQGETQY
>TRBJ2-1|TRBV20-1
SARTGEGLRNEQF
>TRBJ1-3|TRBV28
ASRLDSSRSGNTIY
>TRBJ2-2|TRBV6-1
ASSHRQGAGTGELF
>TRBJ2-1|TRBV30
AWSKDSEVSYNEQF
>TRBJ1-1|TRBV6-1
ASSELGSTEAF
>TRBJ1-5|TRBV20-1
SAHPGDQPQH
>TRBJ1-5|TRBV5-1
ASPPGGYQPQH
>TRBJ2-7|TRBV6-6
ASSYSDSGYYEQY
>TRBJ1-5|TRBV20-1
SAKDRHSNQPQH